One and the same sample provided the 9 T cell receptor beta chains below, sequenced in a study of vaccination and CD4 T cells after COVID-19. The treatment here: roughly nine-day PBMC culture with coronavirus spike peptide pools or control peptides (ViraFEST assay). Oncomine TCR Beta short-read sequencing was applied to DNA from cultured CD4+ T cells. TCRdb processed the PCR reads anew with MiXCR; each CDR3 protein has one entry. The data hold under 20,000 distinct CDR3 sequences, with roughly 40% observed a single time. The antigens these receptors bind are not known. Source: CD4+ T cells from blood, cultured in vitro, taken after SARS-CoV-2 vaccination. The receptors were sampled from a human donor who had recovered from COVID-19.

The chain links TRBV30 to TRBJ2-5; D tentatively reads TRBD1 or TRBD2 (6 bases each). The CDR3 has 16 residues. Trimming stripped 0 bases from V and 6 bases from J, with 20 bases between. From germline, CDR1 is GTSNPN and CDR2 SVGIG (reference sequence). The CDR3 DNA is TGTGCCTGGAGTGTATCGGGAGCAGGGGAAGGAAAGACCCAGTACTTC. It is translated as CAWSVSGAGEGKTQYF.

This clonotype was counted a few times. CDR3 loop: CSARPGPLGSPLHF. CDR3 coding DNA: TGCAGTGCCCGGCCGGGACCCCTGGGTTCACCCCTCCACTTT. This chain joins TRBV20-1 and TRBJ1-6; tentative D call: TRBD1 (5 bases). V was trimmed by 6 bases and J by 9 bases, leaving 18 bases between them. Germline assignment: CDR1 DFQATT and CDR2 SNEGSKA (reference sequence). This CDR3 region has 14 residues.

The chain uses TRBV2 and TRBJ1-5, with 9 bases fitting TRBD1. This CDR3 comprises 15 residues. Germline lookup yields CDR1 SNHLY and CDR2 FYNNEI. Losses at the gene ends were 5 bases for V and 2 bases for J; bases not matched to a gene: 4. Here the CDR3 DNA reads TGTGCCAGCAGTAAACAGGGGGCTGGCAATCAGCCCCAGCATTTT. Its translation is CASSKQGAGNQPQHF.

The chain joins TRBV7-9 to TRBJ1-1, with D perhaps TRBD1 (6 bases). The germline CDR1 and CDR2 sequences are SEHNR and FQNEAQ (reference sequence). The CDR3 is 20 amino acids. Trimming shortened V by 3 bases and J by 5 bases, and 31 bases separated the two germline ends. CDR3 in DNA: TGTGCCAGCAGCTTGGCTTCGCAGGGGAGGATACGGGAGACAGGAACTGAAGCTTTCTTT. Its protein product is CASSLASQGRIRETGTEAFF.

This clonotype was recorded only once. This chain joins TRBV2 and TRBJ2-6; 7 bases are shared with TRBD1. Germline V gene sequence: CDR1 SNHLY, CDR2 FYNNEI. V shed 4 bases and J 2 bases; nucleotides not matched to a gene: 5. CDR3 size: 16 residues. Here the CDR3 reads CASSVGGLAGANVLTF. CDR3 in DNA: TGTGCCAGCAGTGTAGGGGGCCTAGCTGGGGCCAACGTCCTGACTTTC.

This clonotype was observed a few times. This chain links TRBV7-3 with TRBJ1-2, with a tentative D call TRBD1 (6 bases). The V gene's germline CDR1 is SGHTA and CDR2 FQGTGA. This CDR3 contains 13 residues. Deletions cut 5 bases from V and 4 bases from J, with 11 bases between. CDR3 coding DNA: TGTGCCAGCAGCCTCAAGGGGGGCTATGGCTACACCTTC. It specifies CASSLKGGYGYTF. Supplemented by reference TRBV7-3 and TRBJ1-2, the full variable domain reads GAGVSQTPSNKVTEKGKYVELRCDPISGHTALYWYRQSLGQGPEFLIYFQGTGAADDSGLPNDRFFAVRPEGSVSTLKIQRTERGDSAVYLCASSLKGGYGYTFGSGTRLTVV.

The chain couples TRBV25-1 to TRBJ2-5; D might be TRBD1 (5 bases). The CDR3 covers 14 residues. In germline, CDR1 is MGHDK, CDR2 SYGVNS. Trimming took 3 bases from V and 1 from J, leaving 9 bases between them. CDR3 amino acids: CASSDLTVQETQYF. The CDR3 DNA reads TGTGCCAGCAGTGACCTGACAGTCCAAGAGACCCAGTACTTC. Variable domain in full (rest from reference TRBV25-1 and TRBJ2-5): EADIYQTPRYLVIGTGKKITLECSQTMGHDKMYWYQQDPGMELHLIHYSYGVNSTEKGDLSSESTVSRIRTEHFPLTLESARPSHTSQYLCASSDLTVQETQYFGPGTRLLVL.

This clonotype was recorded once. V is TRBV28 and J is TRBJ1-5; no firm D call. The CDR3 is 12 amino acids. V was clipped by 2 bases and J by 9 bases, with 8 bases between them. The V gene's germline CDR1 is MDHEN and CDR2 SYDVKM. The CDR3, as DNA: TGTGCCAGCAGTTTAATAGTTTCGCCCCAGCATTTT. The encoded protein is CASSLIVSPQHF.

This sequence joins TRBV11-2 and TRBJ2-7, with TRBD2 identical over 10 bases. CDR1 is SGHAT and CDR2 is FQNNGV in the germline V gene. The CDR3 is 18 amino acids. Trimming took 6 bases from V and 4 from J; bases not matched to a gene: 18. The CDR3 DNA follows: TGTGCCAGCAGGCCAGCTTGGGCTAGCGGGGGCCATCGGTACGAGCAGTACTTC. Protein: CASRPAWASGGHRYEQYF.